This is a list of T cell receptor beta chains from one sample in a study of T-cell memory formation after mild COVID-19. Each CDR3 protein gets one entry after TCRdb re-called the 5' RACE reads with MiXCR. The sample has under 300,000 distinct CDR3 sequences, around 15% seen once. The sample comprised PBMCs or a T cell subset sorted from them (not recorded which). The receptors originated from a man aged 18 to 30 who had mild COVID-19 (a few samples of this study predate the infection). Cell type and time point are not known. Both conserved end residues are part of each CDR3. A D gene is named only where the DNA matches it firmly. Some rows mark clone size as missing; the rest say once, few, many or name a class of expanded clone.

>TRBJ1-4|.|.|TRBV5-5
CASKRGGDEKLFF
TGTGCCAGCAAGCGGGGTGGGGATGAAAAACTGTTTTTT
>TRBJ2-3|.|.|TRBV7-9
CASSPVDMQYF
TGTGCCAGCAGCCCCGTAGATATGCAGTATTTT
>TRBJ2-4|.|.|TRBV6-2/TRBV6-3
CASSYGGIQYF
TGTGCCAGCAGTTACGGCGGCATTCAGTACTTC
>TRBJ2-3|.|TRBD2|TRBV7-2
CASSPKAGGPVDTQYF
TGTGCCAGCAGCCCGAAAGCGGGGGGGCCAGTAGATACGCAGTATTTT
>TRBJ1-3|few|.|TRBV5-1
CASSPDRGDSGNTIYF
TGCGCCAGCAGCCCGGACAGAGGAGACTCTGGAAACACCATATATTTT
>TRBJ2-3|.|TRBD1|TRBV7-8
CASRSGQGARADTQYF
TGTGCCAGCAGGAGCGGACAGGGGGCGCGGGCAGATACGCAGTATTTT
>TRBJ2-4|few|.|TRBV6-2/TRBV6-3
CASSYHSGTAGRGNIQYF
TGTGCCAGCAGTTACCACTCGGGGACGGCGGGCAGGGGAAACATTCAGTACTTC
>TRBJ2-7|.|.|TRBV23-1
CASSRTRHPYEQYF
TGCGCCAGCAGTCGCACTAGACACCCCTACGAGCAGTACTTC
>TRBJ2-1|.|.|TRBV7-3
CASSLGLSSYNEQFF
TGTGCCAGCAGCTTAGGGCTTAGCTCCTACAATGAGCAGTTCTTC
>TRBJ1-4|few|.|TRBV5-1
CASSSAARHATNEKLFF
TGCGCCAGCAGCTCCGCGGCCCGACATGCAACTAATGAAAAACTGTTTTTT
>TRBJ2-6|few|.|TRBV12-3/TRBV12-4
CASSLGATGANVLTF
TGTGCCAGCAGTTTGGGGGCGACTGGGGCCAACGTCCTGACTTTC
>TRBJ2-3|few|.|TRBV5-4
CASSLQGPSTDTQYF
TGTGCCAGCAGCTTGCAAGGGCCTAGCACAGATACGCAGTATTTT
>TRBJ1-2|.|.|TRBV19
CASSIGGTNYGYTF
TGTGCCAGTAGTATAGGCGGGACTAACTATGGCTACACCTTC
>TRBJ2-4|.|.|TRBV7-9
CATRWGDIQYF
TGTGCAACCCGATGGGGGGACATTCAGTACTTC
>TRBJ2-2|few|.|TRBV6-5
CASTKPGRATGELFF
TGTGCCAGCACCAAACCTGGCAGGGCCACCGGGGAGCTGTTTTTT
>TRBJ1-2|few|TRBD1|TRBV20-1
CSARAPAGTESGYTF
TGCAGTGCTAGAGCCCCAGCCGGGACAGAATCTGGCTACACCTTC
>TRBJ1-4|few|.|TRBV7-9
CASSLSLRRGAELFF
TGTGCCAGCAGCTTAAGTTTAAGGAGAGGTGCGGAACTGTTTTTT
>TRBJ2-1|few|.|TRBV7-2
CASSLEANLYNEQFF
TGTGCCAGCAGCTTAGAGGCGAACTTATACAATGAGCAGTTCTTC
>TRBJ1-1|few|.|TRBV7-3
CASSAGRGNTEAFF
TGTGCCAGCAGCGCAGGTAGGGGGAACACTGAAGCTTTCTTT
>TRBJ2-2|.|.|TRBV20-1
CSASRAGYTGELFF
TGCAGTGCTAGCAGGGCGGGGTACACCGGGGAGCTGTTTTTT
>TRBJ2-5|few|TRBD2|TRBV4-1
CASSRTRWETQYF
TGCGCCAGCAGTCGGACTAGGTGGGAGACCCAGTACTTC
>TRBJ2-3|many|TRBD2|TRBV7-7
CASSPGGYTQYF
TGTGCCAGCAGCCCGGGGGGTTATACGCAGTATTTT
>TRBJ2-5|.|.|TRBV4-3
CASSQVGERETQYF
TGCGCCAGCAGCCAAGTCGGGGAACGGGAGACCCAGTACTTC
>TRBJ1-5|few|.|TRBV3-1
CASSHSSEQGARGPQHF
TGTGCCAGCAGCCATTCAAGCGAACAGGGCGCGAGAGGGCCCCAGCATTTT
>TRBJ2-3|few|TRBD2|TRBV5-1
CASSLQRGFTDTQYF
TGCGCCAGCAGCTTGCAGCGGGGGTTCACAGATACGCAGTATTTT
>TRBJ1-1|.|TRBD1|TRBV27
CASRRSGQTLGAFF
TGTGCCAGCAGGAGGTCGGGACAGACTTTAGGGGCTTTCTTT